This TCR beta chain stems from a study of monozygotic twins with inflammatory bowel disease. Findings and caveats of the study: Twins with IBD were found to have lower TCRbeta diversity (inverse Simpson) than healthy co-twins.

The blood volume drawn from each donor was around 2.5 ml. Germline V lookup: CDR1 SQVTM, CDR2 ANQGSEA. The CDR3 runs to 12 residues. TCRdb re-called the 5' RACE reads; every CDR3 protein appears as one record, without DNA. The table for this sample gives approximately 100,000 distinct CDR3 sequences. Comment on this clonotype: What it binds is not known.

This sequence joins TRBV29-1 and TRBJ2-3. This TCR was sampled from a human donor with ulcerative colitis or Crohn's disease, or a healthy co-twin of an affected twin (not recorded which). The sequenced material came from blood. The CDR3 spells CSGAKGEYTQYF.